The entry below gives a single TCR beta chain sequence along with its context. This specimen comes from a study of T cell responses to AZD1222 COVID-19 vaccine. Sequencing used immunoSEQ multiplex PCR; TCRdb keeps in-frame clones, though not all of them. The sample consists of tens of thousands of clones, around 84% of them appearing once. The V gene end was trimmed by 6 bases and the J gene end by 5 bases; junction bases not matched to a gene: 6. Germline values: CDR1 MNHEY, CDR2 SVGAGI. This CDR3 region has 14 residues. This sequence joins TRBV6-5 and TRBJ1-2; 10 nucleotides agree with TRBD1. The sample consisted of peripheral blood, taken 28 days after the second AZD1222 dose. The sequence was obtained from an adult who received the AZD1222 COVID-19 vaccine. CDR3 region: CASRTGTGVYGYTF. CDR3 nucleotide sequence: TGTGCCAGCAGAACCGGGACAGGGGTGTATGGCTACACCTTC.